These 5 T cell receptor beta chains were sequenced from one sample in a study of OX40 agonist ivuxolimab in advanced cancers. Libraries were built with the immunoSEQ multiplex PCR assay. As stored in TCRdb, this immuneACCESS dataset retains in-frame rearrangements with V and J assigned. A fraction of the clones does not appear; measured against another copy, unresolved V genes explain less than half of the discrepancy, and the remainder lacks a known reason. Within this sample are 90,000 or so clones, with 75% to 90% of them counted one time only. The top ten clones comprise under 0.35% of the sample. The material was CD4+ or CD8+ T cells sorted from blood, obtained in a trial of the OX40 agonist ivuxolimab. The receptors stem from an adult with an advanced solid tumor such as melanoma, head and neck, liver or kidney cancer.

The V gene is TRBV5-4, the J gene TRBJ2-3, with D possibly being TRBD2 (5 bases). Per germline, CDR1 SGHNT and CDR2 YYREEE (reference sequence). Deletions cut 3 bases from V and 5 bases from J, with 16 bases between. This CDR3 is 15 amino acids long. The CDR3 DNA follows: TGTGCCAGCAGCTCGAAAACGGGGTTGCAAGATACGCAGTATTTT. Protein sequence: CASSSKTGLQDTQYF.

The V and J genes are TRBV5-1 and TRBJ2-7; D unclear. Germline V CDR1 and CDR2: SGHRS, YFSETQ. The CDR3 covers 15 residues. Trimming shortened V by 0 bases and J by 2 bases, and 12 bases separated the two germline ends. The DNA of the CDR3 is TGCGCCAGCAGCTTGGAGGTAGGTTTAGCCTACGAGCAGTACTTC. Translation: CASSLEVGLAYEQYF.

The V and J genes are TRBV29-1 and TRBJ2-7; D is perhaps TRBD2 (5 bases). This CDR3 has 13 residues. Germline V gives CDR1 SQVTM, CDR2 ANQGSEA. V was trimmed by 3 bases and J by 0 bases, leaving 9 bases between them. The CDR3 reads CSVEKGVSYEQYF. The CDR3 region has the DNA TGCAGCGTTGAGAAGGGAGTCTCCTACGAGCAGTACTTC.

The genes are TRBV7-6 and TRBJ2-7; TRBD2 matches at 9 bases. The CDR3 loop spans 14 amino acids. Germline V gene data show CDR1 as SGHVS and CDR2 as FNYEAQ. V trimming: 5 bases; J trimming: 0 bases; junction bases outside the gene matches: 2. The chain's CDR3 is CASSPSGNSYEQYF. The CDR3 nucleotides read TGTGCCAGCAGCCCTAGCGGGAACTCCTACGAGCAGTACTTC.

The chain employs TRBV18 and TRBJ1-5; tentatively, D is TRBD1 (6 bases). The CDR3 covers 14 residues. Germline CDR1 reads KGHSH; CDR2 reads LQKENI. V lost 3 bases and J lost 6, with 12 bases in between. The CDR3 region has the DNA TGTGCCAGCTCACCGGGCAGGGGTGTTCAGCCCCAGCATTTT. Translating gives CASSPGRGVQPQHF.